This TCR beta chain was documented in a study of Ad26.COV2.S vaccination and SARS-CoV-2 variants. Across the whole study: Trial arm assignment for the donor was COV1001 Ad26.COV2.S.

Study-level findings and limits: A substantial breadth of spike-specific CD8+ and CD4+ T cell responses after vaccination has been reported.

This clone has more than one count but fewer than ten. Its antigen is undetermined. Documented treatment: around 19 received Ad26.COV2.S at low or high dose, single or two shots; about 5 received placebo; per-sample allocation not given. It was on day 63 after the first vaccine or placebo injection that samples were taken. In Boston, an adult donor aged 18-55 years took part. This vaccine is an Ad26 vector that expresses the Wuhan-strain SARS-CoV-2 spike. Trimming took 5 bases from V and 6 from J; bases not matched to a gene: 12. This CDR3 has 16 residues. Germline V lookup: CDR1 SEHNR, CDR2 FQNEAQ (reference sequence). Clones were read by immunoSEQ multiplex PCR, and TCRdb kept only the in-frame ones, dropping some. This table holds about 420,000 clones, roughly 90% found once.

The chain recombines TRBV7-9 with TRBJ2-2, with 7 nucleotides matching TRBD1. This TCR was recovered from a person aged 18-65 years who received the Ad26.COV2.S COVID-19 vaccine or a placebo. The sample here was peripheral blood, taken in a trial of Ad26.COV2.S vaccine versus placebo. CDR3 loop: CASSERTGYEAGELFF. CDR3 bases: TGTGCCAGCAGCGAACGGACAGGATATGAAGCCGGGGAGCTGTTTTTT.